The 23 T cell receptor beta chains given below trace back to one sample, sequenced in a study of T-cell memory formation after mild COVID-19. TCRdb processed the 5' RACE reads anew with MiXCR; each CDR3 protein has one entry. Of about 340,000 distinct CDR3 sequences in the sample, around 20% were seen once. The sample was PBMCs or a T cell subset sorted from them (not recorded which). The receptor source for this set is a young man who had mild COVID-19 (a few samples of this study predate the infection). Cell type and time point are not known.

V gene TRBV12-3 or TRBV12-4 combines with J gene TRBJ2-1; 13 bases are a match to TRBD2. The CDR3 sequence is 14 residues long. J lost 12 bases, V lost 6 bases, and 8 bases had no gene match. The CDR3 DNA sequence: TGTGCCAGCAGCGCGGGACTAGCGGGGCCCTGGCAGTTCTTC. Protein product: CASSAGLAGPWQFF.

In its sample, this clonotype was seen a few times. CDR3 loop: CATSSQLSGGPNSPLHF. CDR3 coding DNA: TGTGCCACCAGCTCCCAATTATCAGGGGGGCCTAATTCACCCCTCCACTTT. The V call is TRBV15, the J call TRBJ1-6; 7 nucleotides agree with TRBD1. Trimming removed 5 bases from V and 6 bases from J; junction bases left unmatched: 13. The CDR3 contains 17 residues. Germline V gives CDR1 LNHNV, CDR2 YYDKDF (reference sequence).

The V and J genes are TRBV15 and TRBJ2-5, with D perhaps being TRBD1 or TRBD2 (5 bases each). The germline gives CDR1 LNHNV, CDR2 YYDKDF (reference sequence). The CDR3 spans 15 residues. V was clipped by 0 bases and J by 7 bases, with 15 bases between them. The DNA of the CDR3 is TGTGCCACCAGCAGAGAGGTTGGGGACCTCGGGACCCAGTACTTC. Its protein is CATSREVGDLGTQYF.

The V call is TRBV4-2, the J call TRBJ2-1, with TRBD2 matching 7 bases. Germline CDR1 is LGHNA and CDR2 is YNFKEQ. This CDR3 contains 16 residues. The V segment lost 0 bases and the J segment 7 bases; nucleotides outside the gene matches: 9. The chain's CDR3 is CASSQDIKAGWNEQFF. The CDR3 DNA reads TGTGCCAGCAGCCAAGATATAAAAGCGGGGTGGAATGAGCAGTTCTTC.

The chain carries TRBV19 and TRBJ2-1; maybe TRBD2 (6 bases). CDR1 LNHDA and CDR2 SQIVND come from the germline V gene (reference sequence). V lost 3 bases and J lost 7, with 19 bases in between. The CDR3 is 16 amino acids. The CDR3 DNA sequence: TGTGCCAGTAGTATCTTGGGGGGAGTGTTCGGGAATGAGCAGTTCTTC. Translated, it gives CASSILGGVFGNEQFF.

This rearrangement joins TRBV7-6 to TRBJ1-1; D is unresolved. V was trimmed by 5 bases and J by 3 bases, leaving 10 bases between them. The CDR3 covers 13 residues. Germline V gives CDR1 SGHVS, CDR2 FNYEAQ. CDR3 DNA: TGTGCCAGCAGCCTCCTGGGGTACACTGAAGCTTTCTTT. Its protein is CASSLLGYTEAFF.

J is TRBJ1-2 and V is TRBV28; the D gene is possibly TRBD1 (5 bases). The CDR3 has 15 residues. V lost 10 bases, J lost 1 base, and 19 bases lay in between. Germline V CDR1 and CDR2: MDHEN, SYDVKM. The CDR3 reads CATGTLTEINYGYTF. The CDR3 DNA is TGTGCCACCGGCACCCTGACAGAGATTAACTATGGCTACACCTTC.

The sample holds a few counts of this clonotype. The chain joins TRBV29-1 to TRBJ1-2; 7 positions agree with TRBD1. The CDR3 extends over 16 amino acids. Germline V gene data show CDR1 as SQVTM and CDR2 as ANQGSEA. Germline trimming cut 0 bases from V and 3 bases from J; bases unmatched to any gene: 10. CDR3 loop: CSVEESGTENHYGYTF. The CDR3 DNA sequence: TGCAGCGTTGAAGAATCCGGGACAGAAAACCACTATGGCTACACCTTC.

This clonotype appeared a few times. The chain recombines TRBV9 with TRBJ2-5; no definite D call. Per germline, CDR1 SGDLS and CDR2 YYNGEE. With 0 bases removed from V and 1 base from J, the gap between germline ends came to 13 bases. There are 16 residues in the CDR3. The CDR3 nucleotides are TGTGCCAGCAGCGTAGGCAATGACGGTCCCCAAGAGACCCAGTACTTC. Amino acid sequence: CASSVGNDGPQETQYF.

V gene TRBV6-5 combines with J gene TRBJ2-7; 8 positions match TRBD1. This CDR3 contains 14 residues. V lost 2 bases and J lost 4; bases outside the gene matches: 4. CDR1 and CDR2 (germline): MNHEY, SVGAGI. CDR3 in amino acids: CASSYGQGLYEQYF. In nucleotides, the CDR3 is TGTGCCAGCAGTTACGGACAGGGCCTATACGAGCAGTACTTC.

This clonotype occurred a few times. The chain carries TRBV9 and TRBJ2-3; D not certain. The ends were cut back, 3 bases at V and 6 bases at J, with 11 bases in the middle. This CDR3 is built from 13 residues. Germline V gene sequence: CDR1 SGDLS, CDR2 YYNGEE. CDR3 DNA sequence: TGTGCCAGCAGCGAGAGGAACGTCGATACGCAGTATTTT. Translating gives CASSERNVDTQYF.

In its sample, this clonotype was seen many times. This chain links TRBV5-5 with TRBJ2-7; possibly TRBD1 for D (6 bases). Germline V gives CDR1 SGHKS, CDR2 YYEKEE (reference sequence). Trimming removed 5 bases from V and 1 base from J, with 16 bases in between. The CDR3 has 15 amino acids. Written as DNA, the CDR3 is TGTGCCAGCAGACCGGACAGCATCTCTTCCTACGAGCAGTACGTC. Amino acids: CASRPDSISSYEQYV.

This clonotype was seen a few times. The genes are TRBV12-3 or TRBV12-4 and TRBJ1-2; D is undetermined. This CDR3 has 12 amino acids. Deletions cut 7 bases from V and 4 bases from J, with 10 bases between. CDR3 sequence reads: CASTTSAYGYTF. In DNA, the CDR3 is TGTGCCAGCACCACTTCAGCCTATGGCTACACCTTC.

The J gene is TRBJ1-1, the V gene TRBV12-3 or TRBV12-4; D remains ambiguous. The CDR3 contains 14 residues. The V end lost 4 bases, the J end lost 6 bases, and 15 bases lay between the germline ends. The CDR3 DNA reads TGTGCCAGCAGTTGGGCCTCCCCTCGGGCTGAAGCTTTCTTT. Amino acid sequence: CASSWASPRAEAFF.

This clonotype has a handful of counts. The rearrangement uses TRBV5-4 and TRBJ2-1; TRBD1 is a possible D gene (5 bases). The germline V gene has CDR1 SGHNT and CDR2 YYREEE (reference sequence). This CDR3 contains 14 residues. With 4 bases removed from V and 9 bases from J, the gap between germline ends came to 17 bases. CDR3 sequence: CASSQKQDTGEQFF. The DNA of the CDR3 is TGTGCCAGCAGCCAGAAACAGGACACCGGTGAGCAGTTCTTC.

V gene TRBV5-1 combines with J gene TRBJ2-2; D possibly uses TRBD1 or TRBD2 (6 bases each). The V and J ends lost 3 bases and 0 bases respectively, with 21 bases between them. Germline-derived CDR1 and CDR2 are SGHRS and YFSETQ. The CDR3 covers 19 residues. The CDR3 nucleotides are TGCGCCAGCAGCTCCCGAGGGGGACATGGGGGGCCGAACACCGGGGAGCTGTTTTTT. This sequence encodes CASSSRGGHGGPNTGELFF. Using reference TRBV5-1 and TRBJ2-2 for the parts outside the CDR3, the full variable domain is KAGVTQTPRYLIKTRGQQVTLSCSPISGHRSVSWYQQTPGQGLQFLFEYFSETQRNKGNFPGRFSGRQFSNSRSEMNVSTLELGDSALYLCASSSRGGHGGPNTGELFFGEGSRLTVL.

This clonotype was observed once. The chain employs TRBV5-1 and TRBJ1-4; D is perhaps TRBD1 (6 bases). Germline V CDR1 and CDR2: SGHRS, YFSETQ. The CDR3 has 14 amino acids. Trimming took 5 bases from V and 8 from J, leaving 16 bases between them. CDR3 loop: CASRIGQRGEKLFF. CDR3 nucleotide sequence: TGCGCCAGCAGGATCGGACAGCGAGGGGAAAAACTGTTTTTT.

V is TRBV18 and J is TRBJ2-1, with D tentatively TRBD1 (7 bases). This CDR3 region has 14 residues. CDR1 is KGHSH and CDR2 is LQKENI in the germline V gene. The V gene lost 6 bases and the J gene lost 5 bases, with 14 bases spanning the gap. CDR3 in amino acids: CASSAQGEDNEQFF. CDR3 in DNA: TGTGCCAGCTCGGCCCAGGGGGAGGACAATGAGCAGTTCTTC.

This clonotype has only a few counts. This rearrangement joins TRBV6-5 to TRBJ1-3, with D hard to call. Germline lookup yields CDR1 MNHEY and CDR2 SVGAGI. Deletions cut 0 bases from V and 0 bases from J, with 6 bases between. The length of the CDR3 is 15 residues. CDR3 in DNA: TGTGCCAGCAGTTACTCGAGCGGCTCTGGAAACACCATATATTTT. Its translation is CASSYSSGSGNTIYF.

The chain couples TRBV7-8 to TRBJ1-6, with D unclear. In germline, CDR1 is SGHVS, CDR2 FQNEAQ. The CDR3 has 13 residues. Trimming shortened V by 5 bases and J by 14 bases, and 16 bases separated the two germline ends. The CDR3 sequence is CASSEGRSVSLHF. The CDR3 bases are TGTGCCAGCAGCGAAGGACGGAGTGTATCCCTCCACTTT.

A few counts support this clonotype. V and J are TRBV4-3 and TRBJ2-3, with 9 bases matching TRBD1. Germline V gene data show CDR1 as LGHNA and CDR2 as YSLEER. The V and J ends lost 3 bases and 3 bases, in that order; junction bases with no gene match: 7. The CDR3 has 16 residues. CDR3 sequence reads: CASSHPGTGTTDTQYF. CDR3 nucleotide sequence: TGCGCCAGCAGCCACCCAGGGACAGGGACGACAGATACGCAGTATTTT.

The V call is TRBV6-1, the J call TRBJ2-7; D is possibly TRBD1 or TRBD2 (5 bases each). CDR3 size: 16 residues. Germline V lookup: CDR1 MNHNS, CDR2 SASEGT. Trimming cost V 2 bases and J 1 base, with 15 bases left between them. The CDR3 region has the DNA TGTGCCAGCAGTGAACCCCAGGGACCGGGGTCCTACGAGCAGTACGTC. It specifies CASSEPQGPGSYEQYV.

The V gene is TRBV7-2, the J gene TRBJ2-6, with 9 positions matching TRBD2. With 1 base clipped from V and 8 bases from J, the junction kept 3 bases outside the gene matches. The germline V gene has CDR1 SGHTA and CDR2 FQGNSA. This CDR3 is 15 amino acids long. CDR3 sequence (DNA): TGTGCCAGCAGCTTAGTGGCGGGGGGGTCCAACGTCCTGACTTTC. Translating gives CASSLVAGGSNVLTF. Complete variable domain (other parts from reference TRBV7-2 and TRBJ2-6): GAGVSQSPSNKVTEKGKDVELRCDPISGHTALYWYRQSLGQGLEFLIYFQGNSAPDKSGLPSDRFSAERTGGSVSTLTIQRTQQEDSAVYLCASSLVAGGSNVLTFGAGSRLTVL.